A single T cell receptor (beta chain) is shown here with its context. Its antigen is not identified. Germline V gives CDR1 MNHNS, CDR2 SASEGT. J lost 3 bases, V lost 4 bases, and 3 bases had no gene match. The CDR3 sequence is 14 residues long. Primers included in the PCR were 60 Vbeta and 13 Jbeta primers. The repertoire was sequenced with immunoSEQ multiplex PCR; TCRdb's copy has only in-frame clones and lacks some. The sample carries 150,000 to 200,000 clones, approximately 81% recorded once. The source of the sample is a study of cytomegalovirus exposure and HLA in healthy donors. Whole-study results and caveats: In an earlier analysis, in approximately 630 donors, most V segments appeared productive either ~90% or ~30% of the time. Relative to the roughly 700-donor mean, N-insertions were reportedly fewer in an Asian-associated ancestry cluster in a later analysis.

The sample consisted of PBMCs. The TCR sequence derives from a man aged 45-65 years in good health and CMV-seropositive. The genes are TRBV6-1 and TRBJ1-1; 9 nucleotides agree with TRBD1. CDR3 sequence: CASSAGTGHTEAFF. The CDR3 region has the DNA TGTGCCAGCAGTGCCGGGACAGGGCACACTGAAGCTTTCTTT.